Here is one T cell receptor beta chain with its context. This clonotype was observed a handful of times. Its antigen remains undetermined. Base quality data are lacking; no much larger clone is found one base away. The sample belongs to a study of human T cells and chemical hapten exposure (dated by TCRdb to 2020 to 2022). For the study in its entirety: For sensitization, 2% DPC in acetone was applied to a 2 cm by 2 cm area of upper inner arm skin. Throughout the roughly 24-week study period, patients were also given weekly therapeutic DPC doses on the scalp. Patch tests used Finn chambers with 0.01% DPC on the upper back, scored after 6 days by International Contact Dermatitis Research Group standards. The mostly female patient cohort included alopecia areata with under or over 50% scalp involvement, alopecia totalis and alopecia universalis. Libraries were pooled for sequencing, and per-sample TCR yields varied mainly because of small differences in library volumes within the pool. In alopecia patients, the study followed how the peripheral blood TCR repertoire changed in vivo over primary and secondary sensitization to diphenylcyclopropenone (DPC), a hapten. Blood samples were taken from patients before sensitization (week 0) and at 2, 6 and about 24 weeks after DPC sensitization. Blood for TCR sequencing was provided by twenty-nine alopecia patients at one to four time points (pre-sensitization, 2, 6 and 24 weeks). Overall results and qualifications from the work: Repeated subsampling changed both the strength of the expansion versus patch-test correlation and the threshold at which that correlation became significant. Because all patients had alopecia, a presumed autoimmune disease, the immune response of the patients might differ from that of healthy individuals. DPC sensitization did not change the number of TCRs with a frequency above 1 in 1000, and there was no evidence of changes in global repertoire structure. Significantly more large CDR3 similarity clusters were formed by expanded TCRs than by pre-sensitization or healthy control sets, consistent with antigen-driven responses. Patch test score correlated positively with the number of PT1 expanded TCRs, reaching significance at thresholds 8, 16 and 32 but not at 4.

The time point label of this sample denotes: patch test 3, about 24 weeks after DPC sensitization. In light of the paper, this sample's treatment or condition label describes: therapeutic diphenylcyclopropenone sensitization with weekly scalp DPC. Blood at each patch-test visit was drawn before the patch test was applied. Patients were considered eligible if aged 18 to 70, diagnosed with alopecia and deemed suitable for DPC therapy, and patients were excluded if pregnant. Total RNA was extracted from unfractionated whole blood collected in Tempus Blood RNA tubes. From V the trimming removes 4 bases and from J it removes 0 bases, while the gene matches leave 7 bases of the junction unaccounted for. From a lookup of the germline V gene, CDR1 and CDR2 are SGHRS and YFSETQ. From cysteine to phenylalanine, the CDR3 is 18 amino acids long. The DNA shown is the 54-base CDR3, in frame from base 1. The library was built by means of RACE. Sequencing was carried out with a NextSeq 500. Library preparation attached unique molecular identifiers to individual cDNA molecules for quantitative, reproducible TCR counting. For every blood RNA sample, sequencing covered both the TCR alpha and TCR beta chains. As for the original processing: A median of about 100,000 TCRs per sample was observed, with a range of about 20,000 to 690,600. The Decombinator software suite was used to annotate V, J and CDR3 in the TCR reads. For PS versus PT1 abundance plots, all samples were subsampled to the same number of TCRs (28,000). TCRs were defined as expanded if absent before sensitization and observed at least eight times at the 2-week time point. In TCRdb, the public reads were trimmed at Q25 with fastp and aligned with MiXCR, with productive beta chains retained. All rows with the same CDR3 protein become a single entry with the most common DNA and genes. The V and J calls come from TCRdb's annotation, not from the publication. The sample table lists about 64,000 distinct CDR3 sequences, roughly 11% of them with a count of one. The top ten hold more than 2% of the sample.

The material was whole blood, obtained in connection with sensitization to the hapten diphenylcyclopropenone (DPC). The chain joins TRBV5-1 to TRBJ2-1, with TRBD2 matching 13 junction bases. This receptor was identified in a woman aged 25 to 39 with alopecia areata. Some clones in this sample may be carry-over from other donors' samples. CDR3 sequence: CASSNGLAGARSYNEQFF. The DNA reads as follows: TGCGCCAGCAGCAACGGACTAGCGGGAGCCCGCTCCTACAATGAGCAGTTCTTC.